Presented here are 25 T cell receptor beta chains from one specimen sequenced in a study of Tregs in tolerant kidney transplant recipients. The table came from immunoSEQ multiplex PCR; TCRdb's copy has only in-frame clones and leaves some out. The sample lists under 300,000 clones; 80% to 85% were seen once. Material for sequencing was CD4+ T cells from blood. Source of these receptors: a human donor in good health.

This chain joins TRBV5-4 and TRBJ2-5; 12 bases fit TRBD2. This CDR3 has 16 residues. After removal of 4 bases from V and 5 bases from J, the junction contained 9 bases not matched to a gene. The V gene's germline CDR1 is SGHNT and CDR2 YYREEE (reference sequence). The CDR3 nucleotides read TGTGCCAGCAGCGGCGGGACTAGCGGGTCTTTGGAGACCCAGTACTTC. Translation gives CASSGGTSGSLETQYF. Full variable domain (missing parts from reference TRBV5-4 and TRBJ2-5): ETGVTQSPTHLIKTRGQQVTLRCSSQSGHNTVSWYQQALGQGPQFIFQYYREEENGRGNFPPRFSGLQFPNYSSELNVNALELDDSALYLCASSGGTSGSLETQYFGPGTRLLVL.

The rearrangement joins TRBV5-4 to TRBJ2-3, with D perhaps TRBD2 (5 bases). V was shortened by 6 bases and J by 2 bases, with 13 bases between the two germline ends. Germline V gene lookup returns CDR1 SGHNT and CDR2 YYREEE (reference sequence). CDR3 size: 14 residues. In DNA form, the CDR3 reads TGTGCCAGCACCAAGCCTGGACTCACAGATACGCAGTATTTT. Protein: CASTKPGLTDTQYF. Drawing the rest from reference TRBV5-4 and TRBJ2-3, the complete variable domain is ETGVTQSPTHLIKTRGQQVTLRCSSQSGHNTVSWYQQALGQGPQFIFQYYREEENGRGNFPPRFSGLQFPNYSSELNVNALELDDSALYLCASTKPGLTDTQYFGPGTRLTVL.

The chain is built from TRBV5-1 and TRBJ1-3, with TRBD1 matching over 7 bases. The V gene end was trimmed by 4 bases and the J gene end by 0 bases; junction bases not matched to a gene: 1. Germline lookup yields CDR1 SGHRS and CDR2 YFSETQ. This CDR3 has 14 amino acids. The CDR3 here is CASSQGDSGNTIYF. The CDR3 DNA sequence: TGCGCCAGCAGCCAGGGGGACTCTGGAAACACCATATATTTT.

The CDR3 nucleotides are TGCGCCAGCTCCGAGACAGGGGATAGCTCCTACGAGCAGTACTTC. Translated, it gives CASSETGDSSYEQYF. The chain has TRBV4-1 and TRBJ2-7; 8 positions agree with TRBD1. V shed 8 bases and J 0 bases; nucleotides not matched to a gene: 9. Germline V lookup: CDR1 MGHRA, CDR2 YSYEKL. The CDR3 contains 15 residues.

The V and J genes are TRBV4-1 and TRBJ1-3, with D unresolved. Germline assignment: CDR1 MGHRA and CDR2 YSYEKL. Between the trimmed V and J ends, which lost 1 base and 3 bases, there was a span of 10 bases. The CDR3 covers 15 residues. CDR3 sequence reads: CASSQVVASGNTIYF. CDR3 bases: TGCGCCAGCAGCCAAGTTGTTGCCAGTGGAAACACCATATATTTT.

V usage is TRBV2 and J usage is TRBJ1-2; the D gene is possibly TRBD1 (6 bases). CDR3 length: 16 residues. The germline gives CDR1 SNHLY, CDR2 FYNNEI. The ends were cut back, 5 bases at V and 8 bases at J, with 24 bases in the middle. CDR3 DNA: TGTGCCAGCAGTCTACGGTCGACAGGACCGACCGAGGGCTACACCTTC. Translation: CASSLRSTGPTEGYTF.

J is TRBJ2-2 and V is TRBV6-5; no firm D call. In germline, CDR1 is MNHEY, CDR2 SVGAGI. V was pared by 2 bases and J by 4 bases, with 8 bases between. The CDR3 totals 14 residues. CDR3 in amino acids: CASSYVLGTGELFF. CDR3 nucleotides: TGTGCCAGCAGTTACGTCCTGGGCACCGGGGAGCTGTTTTTT.

V usage is TRBV19 and J usage is TRBJ1-2; 8 positions match TRBD1. This CDR3 is 13 amino acids long. Germline V gene sequence: CDR1 LNHDA, CDR2 SQIVND (reference sequence). Unmatched junction bases numbered 5, after V lost 3 bases and J lost 8 bases. CDR3 loop: CASSMDRERGYTF. The CDR3 region has the DNA TGTGCCAGTAGTATGGACAGGGAAAGGGGCTACACCTTC.

Only a few counts were recorded for this clone. The CDR3 reads CASSSTSGVETQYF. The CDR3, as DNA: TGTGCCAGCAGTTCCACTAGCGGGGTAGAGACCCAGTACTTC. This chain joins TRBV6-5 and TRBJ2-5, with 10 positions matching TRBD2. Per the germline V gene, CDR1 is MNHEY and CDR2 is SVGAGI. V shed 4 bases, J shed 4 bases, and the junction held 3 bases outside the gene matches. The CDR3 has 14 residues.

The chain joins TRBV7-6 to TRBJ2-1, with D possibly being TRBD2 (7 bases). Germline V gene sequence: CDR1 SGHVS, CDR2 FNYEAQ. V dropped 0 bases and J dropped 2 bases, with 14 bases sitting between them. This CDR3 is 17 amino acids long. The CDR3: CASSLAGGRETYNEQFF. DNA for the CDR3: TGTGCCAGCAGCTTAGCGGGGGGGCGAGAAACCTACAATGAGCAGTTCTTC.

The chain employs TRBV18 and TRBJ2-5; TRBD1 agrees at 7 bases. The CDR3 contains 14 residues. J gave up 5 bases and V 3 bases, and 6 bases lay outside the gene matches. From germline, CDR1 is KGHSH and CDR2 LQKENI. The CDR3 here is CASSPTGPGETQYF. The CDR3 bases are TGTGCCAGCTCACCGACAGGGCCGGGGGAGACCCAGTACTTC.

The CDR3 protein is CASSTTGQGGDTQYF. CDR3 coding DNA: TGTGCCAGCAGCACCACCGGACAGGGGGGAGATACGCAGTATTTT. The gene calls are TRBV7-3 and TRBJ2-3, with 10 nucleotides matching TRBD1. Germline V gene lookup returns CDR1 SGHTA and CDR2 FQGTGA. This CDR3 spans 15 amino acids. With V trimmed by 5 bases and J by 5 bases, 7 bases remained unmatched.

This chain links TRBV5-1 with TRBJ2-1, with D perhaps TRBD1 or TRBD2 (6 bases each). Trimming took 3 bases from V and 8 from J, leaving 15 bases between them. The CDR3 length is 14 residues. CDR1 and CDR2 from the germline V gene are SGHRS and YFSETQ. DNA of the CDR3: TGCGCCAGCAGCTCGCGCCCGGAGGGGGATGAGCAGTTCTTC. This gives the protein CASSSRPEGDEQFF.

The CDR3 DNA reads TGTGCCAGCAGCCCCAGGACAGGCGCGATCTACGAGCAGTACTTC. It specifies CASSPRTGAIYEQYF. V and J are TRBV7-2 and TRBJ2-7, with TRBD1 identical over 7 bases. The J segment lost 3 bases and the V segment lost 5 bases, leaving 10 bases of the junction unmatched. Germline assignment: CDR1 SGHTA and CDR2 FQGNSA. The CDR3 spans 15 residues.

This rearrangement joins TRBV10-2 to TRBJ1-1; D possibly corresponds to TRBD1 (6 bases). CDR1 is WSHSY, CDR2 SAAADI, per germline. This CDR3 has 14 residues. The V end lost 8 bases, the J end lost 1 base, and 14 bases lay between the germline ends. CDR3 sequence: CASYLDSGNTEAFF. CDR3 DNA sequence: TGCGCCAGCTATTTGGACAGCGGGAACACTGAAGCTTTCTTT.

The chain carries TRBV19 and TRBJ1-2, with D perhaps matching TRBD1 (6 bases). The germline CDR1 and CDR2 sequences are LNHDA and SQIVND (reference sequence). V lost 7 bases, J lost 0 bases, and 9 bases lay in between. The CDR3 is 13 residues long. This CDR3 is CASIAGANYGYTF. For the CDR3, the DNA is TGTGCCAGTATAGCAGGGGCTAACTATGGCTACACCTTC. Full variable domain (outside the CDR3, taken from reference TRBV19 and TRBJ1-2): DGGITQSPKYLFRKEGQNVTLSCEQNLNHDAMYWYRQDPGQGLRLIYYSQIVNDFQKGDIAEGYSVSREKKESFPLTVTSAQKNPTAFYLCASIAGANYGYTFGSGTRLTVV.

The rearrangement joins TRBV7-2 to TRBJ1-5; 8 nucleotides match TRBD1. The CDR3 is 15 amino acids. Germline CDR1 is SGHTA and CDR2 is FQGNSA. The V and J ends lost 5 bases and 3 bases, in that order; junction bases with no gene match: 6. In nucleotides, the CDR3 is TGTGCCAGCAGCGGATGGGACAGGCACAATCAGCCCCAGCATTTT. It translates to CASSGWDRHNQPQHF.

The rearrangement uses TRBV6-6 and TRBJ1-5; D not resolved. Germline CDR1 reads MNHNY; CDR2 reads SVGAGI (reference sequence). This CDR3 is 16 amino acids long. Trimming removed 5 bases from V and 4 bases from J, with 18 bases in between. The CDR3 protein is CASSTPDRTSNQPQHF. CDR3 nucleotides: TGTGCCAGCAGTACCCCCGACCGGACTTCTAATCAGCCCCAGCATTTT.

The chain uses TRBV7-9 and TRBJ2-5; 7 bases map to TRBD1. The DNA end is more similar to TRBJ2-7, so the J call may be wrong. The CDR3 is 15 residues long. The germline V gene encodes CDR1 SEHNR and CDR2 FQNEAQ (reference sequence). The CDR3 here is CASSLEQGSIYEQYF. The CDR3 DNA is TGTGCCAGCAGCTTAGAACAGGGGTCTATCTACGAGCAGTACTTC.

The chain uses TRBV10-1 and TRBJ1-1, with a possible D match to TRBD1 (5 bases). The V end lost 0 bases, the J end lost 3 bases, and 8 bases lay between the germline ends. The CDR3 is 14 amino acids. The germline gives CDR1 WNHNN, CDR2 SYGVQD (reference sequence). CDR3 coding DNA: TGCGCCAGCAGTGAGTCGGCAGGGCACACTGAAGCTTTCTTT. Its protein product is CASSESAGHTEAFF.

The chain combines TRBV15 with TRBJ1-5, with D hard to call. The V gene lost 8 bases and the J gene lost 0 bases, with 8 bases spanning the gap. From germline, CDR1 is LNHNV and CDR2 YYDKDF (reference sequence). This CDR3 comprises 13 residues. This CDR3 is CATGRVSNQPQHF. The CDR3 DNA reads as TGTGCCACCGGTCGGGTTAGCAATCAGCCCCAGCATTTT. The full variable domain, its missing parts supplied by reference TRBV15 and TRBJ1-5, is DAMVIQNPRYQVTQFGKPVTLSCSQTLNHNVMYWYQQKSSQAPKLLFHYYDKDFNNEADTPDNFQSRRPNTSFCFLDIRSPGLGDTAMYLCATGRVSNQPQHFGDGTRLSIL.

Comments on this clone: The same CDR3 is also encoded by other DNA sequences in this sample. The CDR3 protein is CASSVQGNAGELFF. The CDR3 region has the DNA TGTGCCAGCAGCGTTCAGGGAAACGCCGGGGAGCTGTTTTTT. The rearrangement joins TRBV9 to TRBJ2-2; maybe TRBD1 (5 bases). CDR3 size: 14 residues. V lost 2 bases and J 6 bases, leaving 11 bases between the germline ends. Germline lookup yields CDR1 SGDLS and CDR2 YYNGEE. Variable domain in full (rest from reference TRBV9 and TRBJ2-2): DSGVTQTPKHLITATGQRVTLRCSPRSGDLSVYWYQQSLDQGLQFLIQYYNGEERAKGNILERFSAQQFPDLHSELNLSSLELGDSALYFCASSVQGNAGELFFGEGSRLTVL.

This clone is a singleton in its sample. The J gene is TRBJ1-3, the V gene TRBV19, with D possibly matching TRBD1 (5 bases). From germline, CDR1 is LNHDA and CDR2 SQIVND (reference sequence). The CDR3 spans 14 residues. V shed 7 bases and J shed 0 bases, with 10 bases lying between them. The CDR3 sequence: CASTQGSSGNTIYF. CDR3 coding DNA: TGTGCCAGTACCCAGGGTAGCTCTGGAAACACCATATATTTT.

The V and J genes are TRBV11-2 and TRBJ1-4; D remains unclear. The CDR3 spans 13 residues. V was shortened by 1 base and J by 5 bases, with 5 bases between the two germline ends. Germline loops: CDR1 SGHAT, CDR2 FQNNGV. The CDR3 DNA reads TGTGCCAGCAGCTTAGTCCGGAATGAAAAACTGTTTTTT. Translated, it gives CASSLVRNEKLFF. Looking up the rest from reference TRBV11-2 and TRBJ1-4 gives the full variable domain: EAGVAQSPRYKIIEKRQSVAFWCNPISGHATLYWYQQILGQGPKLLIQFQNNGVVDDSQLPKDRFSAERLKGVDSTLKIQPAKLEDSAVYLCASSLVRNEKLFFGSGTQLSVL.

The chain couples TRBV4-1 to TRBJ2-3; 8 nucleotides match TRBD2. The V segment lost 0 bases and the J segment 5 bases; nucleotides outside the gene matches: 13. Germline-derived CDR1 and CDR2 are MGHRA and YSYEKL. There are 18 residues in the CDR3. DNA for the CDR3: TGCGCCAGCAGCCAAGATATTGAGACTAGCGCGCCGGGAGATACGCAGTATTTT. Amino acid sequence: CASSQDIETSAPGDTQYF.